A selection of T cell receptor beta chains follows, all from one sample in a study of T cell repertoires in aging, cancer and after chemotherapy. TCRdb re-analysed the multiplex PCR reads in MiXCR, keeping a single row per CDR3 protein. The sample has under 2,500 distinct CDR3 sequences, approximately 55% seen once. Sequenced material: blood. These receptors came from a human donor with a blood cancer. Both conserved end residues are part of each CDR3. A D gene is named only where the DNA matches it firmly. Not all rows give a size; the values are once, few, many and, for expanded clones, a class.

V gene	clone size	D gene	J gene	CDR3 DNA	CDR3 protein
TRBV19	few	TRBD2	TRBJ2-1	TGTGCCAGTAGTATCGCTCTTTTGAGCGGGGGCTACAATGAGCAGTTCTTC	CASSIALLSGGYNEQFF
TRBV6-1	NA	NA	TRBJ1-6	TGTGCCAGCAGACTCCACGGTAATTCACCCCTCCACTTT	CASRLHGNSPLHF
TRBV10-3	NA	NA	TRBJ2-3	TGTGCCATCAGTGCAGGTCAGGACACAGATACGCAGTATTTT	CAISAGQDTDTQYF
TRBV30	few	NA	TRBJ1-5	TGTGCCTGGAGTGTCAAGGGGAGCGGTCAGCCCCAGCATTTT	CAWSVKGSGQPQHF
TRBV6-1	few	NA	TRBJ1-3	TGTGCCAGCAGTGAAATAATAATGGGCAGCGGAAACACCATATATTTT	CASSEIIMGSGNTIYF
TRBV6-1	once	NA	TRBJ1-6	TGTGCCAGCAGCCAAGAAATCCGCAATTCACCCCTCCACTTT	CASSQEIRNSPLHF
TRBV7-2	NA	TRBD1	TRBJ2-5	TGTGCCAGCAGCACGCCGGGACAGGGGGGGGGAGGGACCCAGTACTTC	CASSTPGQGGGGTQYF
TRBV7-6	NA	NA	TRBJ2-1	TGTGCCAGCAGCCCCGGGACGGACGCTAATGAGCAGTTCTTC	CASSPGTDANEQFF
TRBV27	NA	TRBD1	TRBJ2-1	TGTGCCAGCAGTAACTACAAACAGGGGGACGCTTTGGATGAGCAGTTCTTC	CASSNYKQGDALDEQFF
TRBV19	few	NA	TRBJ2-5	TGTGCCAGTGGGCAGGAGACCCAGTACTTC	CASGQETQYF
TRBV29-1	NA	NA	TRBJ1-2	TGCAGCGTTGTGGCAAGGCAAGCTAACTATGGCTACACCTTC	CSVVARQANYGYTF
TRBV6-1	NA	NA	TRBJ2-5	TGTGCCAGCGCGCGGGAGACCCAGTACTTC	CASARETQYF
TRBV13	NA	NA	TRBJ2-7	TGTGCCAGCAGCTCGAATGGGGGTTCAGTCGCCTACGAGCAGTACTTC	CASSSNGGSVAYEQYF
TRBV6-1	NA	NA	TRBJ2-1	TGTGCCAGCAGTGAAAGGACGGACAGCTACTACAATGAGCAGTTCTTC	CASSERTDSYYNEQFF
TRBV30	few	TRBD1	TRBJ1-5	TGTGCCTGGAGTCGACAGGGTGGTATTGACGGCAATCAGCCCCAGCATTTT	CAWSRQGGIDGNQPQHF
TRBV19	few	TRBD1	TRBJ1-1	TGTGCCAGTAGAGGGACAGGAATGAACACTGAAGCTTTCTTT	CASRGTGMNTEAFF
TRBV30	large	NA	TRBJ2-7	TGTGCCTGGGGGTGGTTTGGTGCCGAGCAGTACTTC	CAWGWFGAEQYF
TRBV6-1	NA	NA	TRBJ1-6	TGTGCCGTAGGGGCTCTTGGTAATTCACCCCTCCACTTT	CAVGALGNSPLHF
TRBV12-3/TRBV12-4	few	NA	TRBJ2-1	TGTGCCAGCAGGGGGAGGGACAGACAGTTCTTC	CASRGRDRQFF
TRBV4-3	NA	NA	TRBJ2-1	TGCGCCAGCAGCCTCGGGACTTCCAATGAGCAGTTCTTC	CASSLGTSNEQFF
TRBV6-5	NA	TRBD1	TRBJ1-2	TGTGCCAGCAGGACTACAGGGACAGGGCGTCCTGGCTACACCTTC	CASRTTGTGRPGYTF
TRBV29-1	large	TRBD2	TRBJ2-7	TGCAGCGCCACGACTAGCGGGGTATACGAGCAGTACTTC	CSATTSGVYEQYF
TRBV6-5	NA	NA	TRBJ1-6	TGTGCCAGCAGCACCTTTGGTATCGGTTCACCCCTCCACTTT	CASSTFGIGSPLHF
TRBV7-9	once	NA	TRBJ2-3	TGTGCCAGCAGCTCTTCCACAGATACGCAGTATTTT	CASSSSTDTQYF
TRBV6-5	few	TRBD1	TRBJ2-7	TGTGCCAGCAGTGACCGGACAGGGGGGGACGAGCAGTACTTC	CASSDRTGGDEQYF
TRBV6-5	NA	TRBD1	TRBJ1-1	TGTGCCAGCATTCGACAGGGGCGAAAGACTGAAGCTTTCTTT	CASIRQGRKTEAFF
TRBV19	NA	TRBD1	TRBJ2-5	TGTGCCAGTAGTATATCCCGGACAGGGGCAGGCGGAGAGACCCAGTACTTC	CASSISRTGAGGETQYF
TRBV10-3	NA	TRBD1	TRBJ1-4	TGTGCCAGCGGTGAGGGACAGGGCTTCGATGAAAAACTGTTTTTT	CASGEGQGFDEKLFF
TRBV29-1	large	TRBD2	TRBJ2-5	TGCAGCGTTCTGGGACTAGGGGGTGAGACCCAGTACTTC	CSVLGLGGETQYF
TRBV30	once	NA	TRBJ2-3	TGTGCCAGTAGTATAGAGCGCACAGATACGCAGTATTTT	CASSIERTDTQYF
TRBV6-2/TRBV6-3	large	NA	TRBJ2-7	TGTGCCAGCAGTTTCCGGGAGCAGTACTTC	CASSFREQYF
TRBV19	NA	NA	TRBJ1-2	TGTGCCAGTAGTCAAGGGACTGATTATGGCTACACCTTC	CASSQGTDYGYTF
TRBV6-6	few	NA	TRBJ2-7	TGTGCCAGCAATAAGGGCATAGCCGGGGAGGAGCAGTACTTC	CASNKGIAGEEQYF
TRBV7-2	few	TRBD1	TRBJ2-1	TGTGCCAGCAGTTCCCAGGGGGCTTCTTACAATGAGCAGTTCTTC	CASSSQGASYNEQFF
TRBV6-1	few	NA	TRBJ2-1	TGTGCCACGCTTTCTGTCCTCTCCTACAATGAGCAGTTCTTC	CATLSVLSYNEQFF
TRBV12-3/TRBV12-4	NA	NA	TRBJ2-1	TGTGCCAGCAGTTTAGGTCAGGGGTGGTACAATGAGCAGTTCTTC	CASSLGQGWYNEQFF
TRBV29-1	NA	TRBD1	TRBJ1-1	TGCAGCGTTGTCAGGGGGAACATGAACACTGAAGCTTTCTTT	CSVVRGNMNTEAFF
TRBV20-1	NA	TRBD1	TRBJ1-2	TGCAGTGCTAGAGATCGAGACAGGGTGGATGGCTACACCTTC	CSARDRDRVDGYTF
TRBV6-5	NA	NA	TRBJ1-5	TGTGCCAGCAGTTACATGAAGTTGATATATCAGCCCCAGCATTTT	CASSYMKLIYQPQHF
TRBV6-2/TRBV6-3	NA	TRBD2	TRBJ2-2	TGTGCCAGCAGGCCCAGACTAGCGGGGGGTAACACCGGGGAGCTGTTTTTT	CASRPRLAGGNTGELFF
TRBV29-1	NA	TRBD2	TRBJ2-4	TGCAGCGCAGAGGAGGGAGGGGTAAACATTCAGTACTTC	CSAEEGGVNIQYF
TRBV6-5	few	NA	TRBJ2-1	TGTGCCAGCAGTGGGGGGAGCTCCTACAATGAGCAGTTCTTC	CASSGGSSYNEQFF
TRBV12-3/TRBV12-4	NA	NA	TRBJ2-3	TGTGCCAGCAGTTCCACAGGAAGCACAGATACGCAGTATTTT	CASSSTGSTDTQYF